A single sample gave rise to the 22 T cell receptor beta chains below, sequenced in a study of blood T cells in healthy people across ages. The authors ran a second PCR of roughly 6 to 12 cycles using a sample-barcoded 5' primer and a J-beta primer mix. Each CDR3 protein gets one entry after TCRdb re-called the 5' RACE reads with MiXCR. The data hold more than 700,000 distinct CDR3 sequences, with about 53% observed a single time. Sequencing used blood. The receptors come from a man older than 75 in good health.

The V call is TRBV3-1, the J call TRBJ2-5; D is unclear. The V gene's germline CDR1 is LGHDT and CDR2 YNNKEL (reference sequence). Trimming removed 1 base from V and 2 bases from J, with 11 bases in between. The CDR3 runs 15 residues. The CDR3 loop is CASSQVRLLQETQYF. CDR3 DNA sequence: TGTGCCAGCAGCCAAGTTCGGCTTCTACAAGAGACCCAGTACTTC.

This clonotype was recorded once. The chain recombines TRBV7-2 with TRBJ2-3, with 9 bases matching TRBD1. Germline V lookup: CDR1 SGHTA, CDR2 FQGNSA. Germline trimming cut 5 bases from V and 7 bases from J; bases unmatched to any gene: 10. This CDR3 has 15 residues. DNA of the CDR3: TGTGCCAGCAGCCTCACCCGGGACAGGGTTTATACGCAGTATTTT. Translating gives CASSLTRDRVYTQYF.

This rearrangement joins TRBV20-1 to TRBJ2-3, with unresolved D. Germline values: CDR1 DFQATT, CDR2 SNEGSKA (reference sequence). Trimming took off 0 bases at V and 1 base at J, with 11 bases between the two ends. The CDR3 length is 15 residues. The CDR3 is CSARELGLGTDTQYF. In DNA form, the CDR3 reads TGCAGTGCTAGAGAGTTGGGTCTCGGCACAGATACGCAGTATTTT.

This chain connects TRBV7-9 to TRBJ2-7; no definite D call. In germline, CDR1 is SEHNR, CDR2 FQNEAQ (reference sequence). V lost 1 base and J lost 3, with 7 bases in between. The CDR3 is made up of 13 amino acids. The CDR3 DNA follows: TGTGCCAGCAGCTTAGATCTTGTCTACGAGCAGTACTTC. The encoded protein is CASSLDLVYEQYF.

This chain joins TRBV2 and TRBJ2-7, with D tentatively TRBD2 (6 bases). The V gene's germline CDR1 is SNHLY and CDR2 FYNNEI. V gave up 7 bases and J gave up 1 base, with 17 bases separating them. The CDR3 runs 15 residues. The DNA of the CDR3 is TGTGCCAGCACCCTACGAAACGGGGGTTCCTACGAGCAGTACTTC. The encoded protein is CASTLRNGGSYEQYF. Combining the CDR3 with reference TRBV2 and TRBJ2-7 gives the whole variable domain EPEVTQTPSHQVTQMGQEVILRCVPISNHLYFYWYRQILGQKVEFLVSFYNNEISEKSEIFDDQFSVERPDGSNFTLKIRSTKLEDSAMYFCASTLRNGGSYEQYFGPGTRLTVT.

The V call is TRBV12-3 or TRBV12-4, the J call TRBJ1-2; D ambiguous. CDR3 length: 11 amino acids. V was cut by 6 bases and J by 4 bases, with 6 bases left in between. CDR3 in DNA: TGTGCCAGCAGCCTTAGCTATGGCTACACCTTC. Amino acid sequence: CASSLSYGYTF.

This chain uses TRBV4-1 with TRBJ2-3; 13 positions agree with TRBD2. CDR1 and CDR2 (germline): MGHRA, YSYEKL. The trim removed 3 bases at V and 14 bases at J, leaving 17 bases unmatched. CDR3 length equals 17 residues. The CDR3: CASSHHTSGRARRYAYF. The CDR3 nucleotides read TGCGCCAGCAGCCACCATACTAGCGGGAGGGCCCGGAGATACGCGTATTTT.

The chain has TRBV5-1 and TRBJ2-7, with D perhaps matching TRBD2 (6 bases). The V end was cut by 1 base, the J end by 2 bases, with 10 bases between. The CDR3 contains 14 residues. Germline values: CDR1 SGHRS, CDR2 YFSETQ. The CDR3, as DNA: TGCGCCAGCAGCTTGTACGGGGAGGCCTACGAGCAGTACTTC. It specifies CASSLYGEAYEQYF.

V gene TRBV25-1 combines with J gene TRBJ1-2, with TRBD1 as a possible D gene (5 bases). Deletions cut 10 bases from V and 6 bases from J, with 15 bases between. Germline CDR1 and CDR2: MGHDK and SYGVNS. There are 12 residues in the CDR3. CDR3 loop: CATEWGSHGYTF. CDR3 DNA sequence: TGTGCCACCGAGTGGGGGTCTCATGGCTACACCTTC.

In this sample, this clonotype turned up a few times. The V and J genes are TRBV9 and TRBJ2-7, with a weak D call TRBD2 (5 bases). This CDR3 comprises 15 residues. Between the trimmed V and J ends, which lost 3 bases and 2 bases, there was a span of 15 bases. The germline gives CDR1 SGDLS, CDR2 YYNGEE. CDR3 amino acids: CASSADRRTPYEQYF. In DNA, the CDR3 is TGTGCCAGCAGCGCGGACCGAAGGACTCCCTACGAGCAGTACTTC.

This clonotype occurred a few times. The genes are TRBV27 and TRBJ2-5; D is perhaps TRBD2 (5 bases). Germline CDR1 MNHEY, CDR2 SMNVEV (reference sequence). There are 16 residues in the CDR3. Trimming stripped 2 bases from V and 4 bases from J, with 17 bases between. CDR3 region: CASSLKLLGGRETQYF. CDR3 in DNA: TGTGCCAGCAGTTTAAAACTTCTGGGCGGGCGAGAGACCCAGTACTTC.

The V call is TRBV5-5, the J call TRBJ1-1; D is ambiguous. V shed 1 base and J shed 0 bases, with 7 bases lying between them. This CDR3 has 14 amino acids. Germline-derived CDR1 and CDR2 are SGHKS and YYEKEE (reference sequence). CDR3 sequence (DNA): TGTGCCAGCAGCTTGTTAGTAATGAACACTGAAGCTTTCTTT. Its translation is CASSLLVMNTEAFF.

This clonotype was counted ten times or more. V is TRBV2 and J is TRBJ1-2, with D unresolved. Germline CDR1 is SNHLY and CDR2 is FYNNEI. This CDR3 has 11 residues. Trimming left V 7 bases short and J 2 bases short, with 5 bases between. CDR3 in DNA: TGTGCCAGCACGGACAACTATGGCTACACCTTC. Translated: CASTDNYGYTF. Supplemented by reference TRBV2 and TRBJ1-2, the full variable domain reads EPEVTQTPSHQVTQMGQEVILRCVPISNHLYFYWYRQILGQKVEFLVSFYNNEISEKSEIFDDQFSVERPDGSNFTLKIRSTKLEDSAMYFCASTDNYGYTFGSGTRLTVV.

The chain combines TRBV3-1 with TRBJ1-2; weak D call: TRBD1 (5 bases). This CDR3 comprises 13 residues. Between the trimmed V and J ends, which lost 11 bases and 3 bases, there was a span of 16 bases. Germline CDR1 is LGHDT and CDR2 is YNNKEL (reference sequence). The CDR3 region is CAGPVGGDYGYTF. As DNA, the CDR3 is TGTGCCGGGCCTGTTGGGGGGGACTATGGCTACACCTTC.

The CDR3 nucleotides read TGTGCCAGCAGTCAAGGCGTCATCTCGTATTGGTCCTACAATGAGCAGTTCTTC. Its translation is CASSQGVISYWSYNEQFF. The chain has TRBV6-1 and TRBJ2-1, with unresolved D. Germline CDR1 MNHNS, CDR2 SASEGT. The germline V and J ends were trimmed by 5 bases and 1 base, with 21 bases remaining between them. There are 18 residues in the CDR3.

V usage is TRBV5-1 and J usage is TRBJ2-1, with 7 bases matching TRBD1. Trimming at V came to 2 bases and at J to 8 bases, leaving 10 bases not matched to a gene. The CDR3 totals 15 residues. CDR1 and CDR2 from the germline V gene are SGHRS and YFSETQ. The CDR3 nucleotides are TGCGCCAGCAGCTTAGACAGGGCCATTTTGTATGAGCAGTTCTTC. Its translation: CASSLDRAILYEQFF.

This clonotype came up a few times. The CDR3 sequence is CASSYSSRDGYTF. The CDR3 nucleotides read TGTGCCAGCAGTTACTCAAGCAGGGACGGCTACACCTTC. This chain connects TRBV6-5 to TRBJ1-2, with D perhaps TRBD1 (5 bases). CDR1 is MNHEY and CDR2 is SVGAGI in the germline V gene. V lost 0 bases, J lost 8 bases, and 10 bases lay in between. The CDR3 sequence is 13 residues long.

The J gene is TRBJ2-7, the V gene TRBV28, with D possibly TRBD1 on 6 matching bases. The length of the CDR3 is 15 residues. V dropped 6 bases and J dropped 5 bases, with 20 bases sitting between them. Germline CDR1 and CDR2: MDHEN and SYDVKM. DNA for the CDR3: TGTGCCAGCAGGCCTAAGAGGGGGTATCTCGACGAGCAGTACTTC. Its translation is CASRPKRGYLDEQYF.

This clonotype has just a few counts. The CDR3 sequence: CASRLTPRTDTQYF. For the CDR3, the DNA is TGTGCCAGCAGACTAACCCCCCGCACAGATACGCAGTATTTT. The chain carries TRBV27 and TRBJ2-3; D remains unclear. The CDR3 totals 14 residues. Trimming stripped 6 bases from V and 1 base from J, with 11 bases between. Germline assignment: CDR1 MNHEY and CDR2 SMNVEV (reference sequence).

This sequence joins TRBV4-1 and TRBJ2-4; 14 positions agree with TRBD2. Germline V gene sequence: CDR1 MGHRA, CDR2 YSYEKL. J was trimmed by 1 base and V by 1 base; bases with no gene match: 12. The CDR3 is made up of 21 amino acids. The CDR3 here is CASSQVPGLAGAQTAKNIQYF. The CDR3 DNA reads TGCGCCAGCAGCCAAGTCCCGGGACTAGCGGGAGCCCAAACGGCCAAAAACATTCAGTACTTC.

This sequence joins TRBV7-9 and TRBJ1-2; D gene uncertain. Germline V gene data show CDR1 as SEHNR and CDR2 as FQNEAQ (reference sequence). Deletions cut 2 bases from V and 6 bases from J, with 16 bases between. This CDR3 comprises 15 residues. CDR3 in DNA: TGTGCCAGCAGCTTAATTCGGCCCATCAGCGATGGCTACACCTTC. Amino acid sequence: CASSLIRPISDGYTF.

This sequence joins TRBV12-3 or TRBV12-4 and TRBJ1-5; D gene uncertain. Between the trimmed V and J ends, which lost 3 bases and 4 bases, there was a span of 19 bases. CDR3 length: 17 amino acids. The CDR3 loop is CASSLELSSPSNQPQHF. CDR3 nucleotide sequence: TGTGCCAGCAGTTTGGAACTCAGCAGCCCGTCTAATCAGCCCCAGCATTTT.